This T cell receptor beta chain was identified during a study of blood T cells in healthy people across ages. A remark on this clonotype: Its antigen is unidentified.

The use of a sample-barcoded 5' primer and a J-beta primer mix characterized a second PCR of about 6 to 12 cycles. Every cDNA was tagged by a template-switch adaptor with 12 random nucleotides. Using its own MiXCR run on the 5' RACE reads, TCRdb lists one record per CDR3 protein. The table shows 1,800,000 or so distinct CDR3 sequences, with roughly two fifths occurring only once. Study-wide points: Researchers deemed the diversity estimates from one million T cells underestimates.

The CDR3 runs 15 residues. The V segment lost 8 bases and the J segment 3 bases; nucleotides outside the gene matches: 9. The V call is TRBV12-3 or TRBV12-4, the J call TRBJ1-5; 8 bases are a match to TRBD1. The sample comprised blood. This clonotype was sampled from a human donor in good health. CDR3 protein: CASGEPGQDNQPQHF. In nucleotides, the CDR3 is TGTGCCAGCGGGGAACCGGGACAGGACAATCAGCCCCAGCATTTT.